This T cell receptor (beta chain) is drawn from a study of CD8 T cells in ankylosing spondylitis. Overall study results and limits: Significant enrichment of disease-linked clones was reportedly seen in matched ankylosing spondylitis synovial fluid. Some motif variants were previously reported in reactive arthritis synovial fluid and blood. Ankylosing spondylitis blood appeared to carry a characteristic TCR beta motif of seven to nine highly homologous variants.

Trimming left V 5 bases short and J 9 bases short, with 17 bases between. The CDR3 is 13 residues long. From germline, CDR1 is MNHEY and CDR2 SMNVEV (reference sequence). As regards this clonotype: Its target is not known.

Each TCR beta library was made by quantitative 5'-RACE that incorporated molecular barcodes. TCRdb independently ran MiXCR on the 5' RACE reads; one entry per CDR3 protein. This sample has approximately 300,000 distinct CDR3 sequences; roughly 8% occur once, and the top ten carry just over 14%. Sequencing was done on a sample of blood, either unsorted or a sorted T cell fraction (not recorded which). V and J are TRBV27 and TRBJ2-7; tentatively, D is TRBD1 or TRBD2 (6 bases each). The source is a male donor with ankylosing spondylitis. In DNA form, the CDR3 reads TGTGCCAGCAGTCCTGGGGGGCGGGATGGGCAGTACTTC. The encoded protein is CASSPGGRDGQYF.